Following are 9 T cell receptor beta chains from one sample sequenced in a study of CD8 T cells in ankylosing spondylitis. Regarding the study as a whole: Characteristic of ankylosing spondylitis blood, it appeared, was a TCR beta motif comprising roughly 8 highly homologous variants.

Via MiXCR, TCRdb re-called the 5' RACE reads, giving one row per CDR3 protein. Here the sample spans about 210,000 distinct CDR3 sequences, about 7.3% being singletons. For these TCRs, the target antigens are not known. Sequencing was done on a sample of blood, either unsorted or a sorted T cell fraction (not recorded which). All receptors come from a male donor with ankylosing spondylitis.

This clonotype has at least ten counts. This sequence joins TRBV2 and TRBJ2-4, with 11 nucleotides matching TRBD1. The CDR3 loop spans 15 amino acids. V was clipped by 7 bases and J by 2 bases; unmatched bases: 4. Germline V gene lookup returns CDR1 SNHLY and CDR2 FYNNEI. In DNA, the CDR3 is TGTGCCAGCACTGGACAGGGGGCAACCAAAAACATTCAGTACTTC. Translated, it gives CASTGQGATKNIQYF.

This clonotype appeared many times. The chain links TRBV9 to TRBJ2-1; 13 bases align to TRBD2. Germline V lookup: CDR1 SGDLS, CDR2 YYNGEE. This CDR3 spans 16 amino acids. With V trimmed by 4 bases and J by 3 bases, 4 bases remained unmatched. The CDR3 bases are TGTGCCAGCAGCCCCCGACTAGCGGGGGGCTACAATGAGCAGTTCTTC. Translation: CASSPRLAGGYNEQFF. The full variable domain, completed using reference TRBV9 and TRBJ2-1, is DSGVTQTPKHLITATGQRVTLRCSPRSGDLSVYWYQQSLDQGLQFLIQYYNGEERAKGNILERFSAQQFPDLHSELNLSSLELGDSALYFCASSPRLAGGYNEQFFGPGTRLTVL.

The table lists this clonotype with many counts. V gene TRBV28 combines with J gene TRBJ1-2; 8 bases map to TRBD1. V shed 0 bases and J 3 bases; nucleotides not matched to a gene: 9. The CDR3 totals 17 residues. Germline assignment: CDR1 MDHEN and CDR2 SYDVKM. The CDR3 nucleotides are TGTGCCAGCAGTTTATGGACAGGGGACTTCTTCGACTATGGCTACACCTTC. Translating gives CASSLWTGDFFDYGYTF.

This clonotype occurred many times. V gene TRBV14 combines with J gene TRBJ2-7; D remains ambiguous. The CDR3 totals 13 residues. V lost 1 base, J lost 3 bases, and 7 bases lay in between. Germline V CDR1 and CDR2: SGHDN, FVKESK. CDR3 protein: CASSQARIYEQYF. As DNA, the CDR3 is TGTGCCAGCAGCCAAGCGAGGATCTACGAGCAGTACTTC.

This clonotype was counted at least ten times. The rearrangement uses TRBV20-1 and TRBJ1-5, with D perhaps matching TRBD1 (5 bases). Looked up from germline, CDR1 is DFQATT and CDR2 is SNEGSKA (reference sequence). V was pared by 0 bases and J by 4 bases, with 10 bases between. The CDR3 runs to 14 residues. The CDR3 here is CSARDQRGNQPQHF. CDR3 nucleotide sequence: TGCAGTGCTAGAGATCAACGGGGGAATCAGCCCCAGCATTTT.

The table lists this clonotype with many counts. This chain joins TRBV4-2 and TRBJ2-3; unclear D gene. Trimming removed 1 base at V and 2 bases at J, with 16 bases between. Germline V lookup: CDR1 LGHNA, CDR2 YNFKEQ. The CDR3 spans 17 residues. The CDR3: CASSQGFLPALTDTQYF. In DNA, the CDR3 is TGTGCCAGCAGCCAAGGATTTTTACCAGCACTCACAGATACGCAGTATTTT.

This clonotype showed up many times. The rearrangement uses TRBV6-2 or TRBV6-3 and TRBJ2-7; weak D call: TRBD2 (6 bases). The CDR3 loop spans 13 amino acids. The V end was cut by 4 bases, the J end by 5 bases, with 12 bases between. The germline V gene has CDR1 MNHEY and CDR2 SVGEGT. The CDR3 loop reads CASSWRALDEQYF. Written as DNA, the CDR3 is TGTGCCAGCAGTTGGAGGGCACTCGACGAGCAGTACTTC.

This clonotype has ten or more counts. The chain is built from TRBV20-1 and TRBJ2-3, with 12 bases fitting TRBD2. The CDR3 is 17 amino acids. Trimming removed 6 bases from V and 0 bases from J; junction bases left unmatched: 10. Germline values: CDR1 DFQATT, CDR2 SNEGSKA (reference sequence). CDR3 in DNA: TGCAGTGCCAGACTAGCGGGGGACCCACGAAGCACAGATACGCAGTATTTT. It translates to CSARLAGDPRSTDTQYF.

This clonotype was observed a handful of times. CDR3 amino acids: CASTPPAGDAYEQYF. In DNA form, the CDR3 reads TGTGCCAGCACCCCCCCCGCGGGAGACGCCTACGAGCAGTACTTC. V usage is TRBV28 and J usage is TRBJ2-7; TRBD2 agrees at 7 bases. Germline V lookup: CDR1 MDHEN, CDR2 SYDVKM. This CDR3 comprises 15 residues. Trimming removed 7 bases from V and 2 bases from J; junction bases left unmatched: 11.